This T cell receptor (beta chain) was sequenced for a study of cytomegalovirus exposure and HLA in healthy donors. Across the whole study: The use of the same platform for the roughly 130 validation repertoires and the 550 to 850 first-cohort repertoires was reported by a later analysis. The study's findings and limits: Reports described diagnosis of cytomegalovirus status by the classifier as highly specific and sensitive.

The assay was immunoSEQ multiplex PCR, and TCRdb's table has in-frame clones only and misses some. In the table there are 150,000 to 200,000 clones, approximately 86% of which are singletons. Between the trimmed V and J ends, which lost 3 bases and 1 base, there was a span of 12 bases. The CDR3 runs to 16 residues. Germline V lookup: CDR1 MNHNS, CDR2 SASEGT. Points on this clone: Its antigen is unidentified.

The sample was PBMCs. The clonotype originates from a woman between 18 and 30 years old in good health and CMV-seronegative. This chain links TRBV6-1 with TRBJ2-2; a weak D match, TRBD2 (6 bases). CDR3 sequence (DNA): TGTGCCAGCAGTGAGGGAAGCGGGTGGAACACCGGGGAGCTGTTTTTT. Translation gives CASSEGSGWNTGELFF.